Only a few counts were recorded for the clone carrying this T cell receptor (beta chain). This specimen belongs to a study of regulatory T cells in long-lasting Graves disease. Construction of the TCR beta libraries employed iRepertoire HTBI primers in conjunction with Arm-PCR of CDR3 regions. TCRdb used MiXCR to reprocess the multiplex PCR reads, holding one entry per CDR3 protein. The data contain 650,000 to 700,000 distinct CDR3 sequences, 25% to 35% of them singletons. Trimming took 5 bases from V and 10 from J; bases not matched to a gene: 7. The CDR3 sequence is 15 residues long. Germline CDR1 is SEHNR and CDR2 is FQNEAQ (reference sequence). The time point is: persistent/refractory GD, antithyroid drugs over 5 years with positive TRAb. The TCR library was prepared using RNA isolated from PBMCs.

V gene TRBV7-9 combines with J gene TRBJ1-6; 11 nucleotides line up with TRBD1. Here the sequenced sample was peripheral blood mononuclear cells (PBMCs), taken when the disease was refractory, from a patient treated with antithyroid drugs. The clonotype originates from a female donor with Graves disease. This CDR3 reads CASSPGTGGSSPLHF. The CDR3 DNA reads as TGTGCCAGCAGCCCCGGGACAGGGGGTTCATCACCCCTCCACTTT.